The TCR beta chain described here comes from a study of blood T cell repertoires in COVID-19. Study context: The United States, Italy and Spain were the sources of the acute and convalescent COVID-19 samples.

Sequenced by immunoSEQ multiplex PCR; TCRdb stores in-frame clones only, minus some. The sample has about 200,000 clones; 80% to 90% are singletons. Trimming removed 5 bases from V and 9 bases from J; junction bases left unmatched: 10. CDR3 length equals 14 residues. Germline CDR1 MDHEN, CDR2 SYDVKM. The table lists this clone with a few counts. This TCR came from a human donor in a cohort sampled during active COVID-19. J is TRBJ2-1 and V is TRBV28; TRBD2 matches at 7 bases. Sequencing was done on a sample of peripheral blood. The CDR3 DNA is TGTGCCAGCAGTGTCGGACTAGTTTTAAGTGAGCAGTTCTTC. This codes for CASSVGLVLSEQFF.